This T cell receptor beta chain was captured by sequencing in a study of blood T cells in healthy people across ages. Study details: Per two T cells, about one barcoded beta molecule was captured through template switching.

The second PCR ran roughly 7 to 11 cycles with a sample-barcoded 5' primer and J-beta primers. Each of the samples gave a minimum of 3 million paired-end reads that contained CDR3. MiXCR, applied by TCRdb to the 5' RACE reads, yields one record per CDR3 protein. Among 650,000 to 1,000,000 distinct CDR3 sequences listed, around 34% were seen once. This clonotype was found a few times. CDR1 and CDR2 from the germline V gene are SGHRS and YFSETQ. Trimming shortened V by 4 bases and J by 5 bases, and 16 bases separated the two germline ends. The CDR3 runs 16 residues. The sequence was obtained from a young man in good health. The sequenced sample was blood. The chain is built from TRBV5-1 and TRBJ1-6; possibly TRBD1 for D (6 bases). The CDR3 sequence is CASSMGTPGDNSPLHF. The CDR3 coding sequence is TGCGCCAGCAGCATGGGGACGCCAGGGGATAATTCACCCCTCCACTTT.